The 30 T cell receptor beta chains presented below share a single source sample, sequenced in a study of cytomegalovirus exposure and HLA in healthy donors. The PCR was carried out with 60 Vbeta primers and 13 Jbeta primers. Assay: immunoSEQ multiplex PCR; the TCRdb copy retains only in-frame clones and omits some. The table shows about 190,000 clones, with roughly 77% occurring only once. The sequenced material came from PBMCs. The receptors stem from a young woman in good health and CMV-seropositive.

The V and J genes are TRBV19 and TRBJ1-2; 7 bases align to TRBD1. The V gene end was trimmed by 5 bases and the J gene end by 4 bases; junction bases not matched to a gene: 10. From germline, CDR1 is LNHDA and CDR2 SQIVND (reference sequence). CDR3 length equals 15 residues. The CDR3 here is CASSPSVGTAYGYTF. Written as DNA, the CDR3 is TGTGCCAGTAGTCCGTCGGTTGGGACAGCCTATGGCTACACCTTC.

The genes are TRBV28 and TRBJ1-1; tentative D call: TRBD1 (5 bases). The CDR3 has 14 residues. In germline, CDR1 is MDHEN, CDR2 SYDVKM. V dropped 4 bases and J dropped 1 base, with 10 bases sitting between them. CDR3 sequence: CASSSPTGNTEAFF. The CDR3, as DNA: TGTGCCAGCAGTTCCCCTACAGGGAACACTGAAGCTTTCTTT.

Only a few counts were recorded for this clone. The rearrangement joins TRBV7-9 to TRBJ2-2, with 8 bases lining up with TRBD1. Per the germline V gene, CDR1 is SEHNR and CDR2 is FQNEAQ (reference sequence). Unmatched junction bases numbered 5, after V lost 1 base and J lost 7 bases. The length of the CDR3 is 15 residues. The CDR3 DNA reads TGTGCCAGCAGCTTAGAAGGACAGGGAGGCGGGGAGCTGTTTTTT. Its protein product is CASSLEGQGGGELFF.

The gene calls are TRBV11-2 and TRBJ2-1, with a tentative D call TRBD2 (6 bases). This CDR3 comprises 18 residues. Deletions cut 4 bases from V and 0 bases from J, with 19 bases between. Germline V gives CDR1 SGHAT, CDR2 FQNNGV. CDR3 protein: CASSWGRRAYLSYNEQFF. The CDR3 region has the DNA TGTGCCAGCAGCTGGGGTAGGAGGGCCTACCTCTCCTACAATGAGCAGTTCTTC.

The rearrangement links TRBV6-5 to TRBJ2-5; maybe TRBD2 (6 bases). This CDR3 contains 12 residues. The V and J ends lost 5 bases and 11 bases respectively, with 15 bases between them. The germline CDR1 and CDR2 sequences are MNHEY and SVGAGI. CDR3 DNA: TGTGCCAGCAGTCAAGGAGGGCATGAGCAGTACTTC. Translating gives CASSQGGHEQYF.

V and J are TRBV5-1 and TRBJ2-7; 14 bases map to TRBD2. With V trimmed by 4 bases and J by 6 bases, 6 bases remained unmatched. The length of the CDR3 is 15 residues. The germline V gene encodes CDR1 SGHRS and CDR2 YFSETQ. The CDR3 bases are TGCGCCAGCAGCCCGGGACTAGCGGGAGTGGGCGAGCAGTACTTC. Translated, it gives CASSPGLAGVGEQYF.

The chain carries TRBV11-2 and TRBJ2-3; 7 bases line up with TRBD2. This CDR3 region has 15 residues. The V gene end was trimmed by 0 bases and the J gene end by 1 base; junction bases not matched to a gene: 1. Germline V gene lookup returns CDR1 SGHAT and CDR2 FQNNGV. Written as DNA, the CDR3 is TGTGCCAGCAGCTTAGACCTAGCGGGCACAGATACGCAGTATTTT. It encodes CASSLDLAGTDTQYF.

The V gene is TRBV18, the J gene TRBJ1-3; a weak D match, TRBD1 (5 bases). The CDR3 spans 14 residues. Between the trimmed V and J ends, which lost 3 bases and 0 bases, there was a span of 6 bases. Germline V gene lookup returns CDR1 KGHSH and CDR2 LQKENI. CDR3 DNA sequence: TGTGCCAGCTCACCGGGGGGCTCTGGAAACACCATATATTTT. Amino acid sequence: CASSPGGSGNTIYF.

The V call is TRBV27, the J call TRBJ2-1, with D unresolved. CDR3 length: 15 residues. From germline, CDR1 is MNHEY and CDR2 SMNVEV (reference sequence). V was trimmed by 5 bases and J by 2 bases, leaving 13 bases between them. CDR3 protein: CASSPLGLAYNEQFF. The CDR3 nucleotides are TGTGCCAGCAGTCCGCTCGGTCTAGCCTACAATGAGCAGTTCTTC.

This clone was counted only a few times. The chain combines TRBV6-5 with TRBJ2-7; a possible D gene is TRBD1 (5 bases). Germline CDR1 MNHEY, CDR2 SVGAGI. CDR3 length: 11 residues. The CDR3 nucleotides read TGTGGACAGATTCTGGAGTACGAGCAGTACTTC. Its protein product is CGQILEYEQYF.

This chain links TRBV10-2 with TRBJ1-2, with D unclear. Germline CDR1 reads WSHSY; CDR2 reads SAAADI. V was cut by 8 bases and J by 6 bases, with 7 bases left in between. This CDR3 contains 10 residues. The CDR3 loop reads CASGQNGYTF. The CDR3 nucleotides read TGCGCCAGCGGTCAGAATGGCTACACCTTC.

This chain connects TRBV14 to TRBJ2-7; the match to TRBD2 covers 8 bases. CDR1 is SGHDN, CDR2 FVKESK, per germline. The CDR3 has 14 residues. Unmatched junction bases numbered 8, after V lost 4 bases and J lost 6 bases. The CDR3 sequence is CASSLTGTRREQYF. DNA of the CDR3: TGTGCCAGCAGCCTCACCGGGACTAGACGCGAGCAGTACTTC.

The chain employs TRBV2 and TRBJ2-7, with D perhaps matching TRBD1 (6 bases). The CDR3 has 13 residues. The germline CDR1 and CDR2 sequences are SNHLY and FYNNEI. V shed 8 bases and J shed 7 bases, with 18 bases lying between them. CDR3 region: CASLETGPKEQYF. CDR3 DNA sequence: TGTGCCAGCTTAGAGACAGGCCCTAAAGAGCAGTACTTC.

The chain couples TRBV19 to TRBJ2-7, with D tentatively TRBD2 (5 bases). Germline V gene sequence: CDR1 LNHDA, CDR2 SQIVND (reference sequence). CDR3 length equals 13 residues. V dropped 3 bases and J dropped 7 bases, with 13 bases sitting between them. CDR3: CASSMGAAGEQYF. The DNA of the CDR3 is TGTGCCAGTAGTATGGGCGCTGCGGGTGAGCAGTACTTC.

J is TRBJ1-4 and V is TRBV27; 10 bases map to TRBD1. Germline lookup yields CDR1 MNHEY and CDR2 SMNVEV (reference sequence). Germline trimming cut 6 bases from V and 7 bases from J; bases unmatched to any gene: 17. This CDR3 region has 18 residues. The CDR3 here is CASSPLDRGLHHPEKLFF. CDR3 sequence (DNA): TGTGCCAGCAGCCCCCTGGACAGGGGGTTACACCATCCTGAAAAACTGTTTTTT. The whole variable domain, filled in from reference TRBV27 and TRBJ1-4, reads EAQVTQNPRYLITVTGKKLTVTCSQNMNHEYMSWYRQDPGLGLRQIYYSMNVEVTDKGDVPEGYKVSRKEKRNFPLILESPSPNQTSLYFCASSPLDRGLHHPEKLFFGSGTQLSVL.

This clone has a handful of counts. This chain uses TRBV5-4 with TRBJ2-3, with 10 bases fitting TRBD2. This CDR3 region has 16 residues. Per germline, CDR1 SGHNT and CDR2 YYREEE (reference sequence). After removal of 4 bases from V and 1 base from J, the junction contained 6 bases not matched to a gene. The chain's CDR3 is CASSIRTSGRTDTQYF. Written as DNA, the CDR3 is TGTGCCAGCAGCATCAGGACTAGCGGACGCACAGATACGCAGTATTTT.

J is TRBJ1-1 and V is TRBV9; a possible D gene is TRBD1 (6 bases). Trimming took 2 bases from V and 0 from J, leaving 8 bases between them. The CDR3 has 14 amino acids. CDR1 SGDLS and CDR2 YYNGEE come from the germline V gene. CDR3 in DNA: TGTGCCAGCAGCGTTCAGGGGATGAACACTGAAGCTTTCTTT. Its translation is CASSVQGMNTEAFF.

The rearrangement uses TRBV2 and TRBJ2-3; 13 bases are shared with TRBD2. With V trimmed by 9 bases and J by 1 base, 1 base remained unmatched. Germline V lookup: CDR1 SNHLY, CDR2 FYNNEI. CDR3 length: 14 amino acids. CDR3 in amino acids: CARGLAGGTDTQYF. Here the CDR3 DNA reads TGTGCCAGAGGACTAGCGGGAGGCACAGATACGCAGTATTTT.

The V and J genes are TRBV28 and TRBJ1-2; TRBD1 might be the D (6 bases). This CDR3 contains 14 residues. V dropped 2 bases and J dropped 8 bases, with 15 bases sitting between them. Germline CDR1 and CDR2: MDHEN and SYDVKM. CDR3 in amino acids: CASSLGGAVVGYTF. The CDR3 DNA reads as TGTGCCAGCAGTTTAGGGGGCGCAGTAGTGGGCTACACCTTC.

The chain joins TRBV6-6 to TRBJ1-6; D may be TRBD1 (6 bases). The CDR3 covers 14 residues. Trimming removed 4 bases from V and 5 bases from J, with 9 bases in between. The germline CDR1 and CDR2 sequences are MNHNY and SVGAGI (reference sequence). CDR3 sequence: CASSFWTDNSPLHF. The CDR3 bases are TGTGCCAGCAGTTTCTGGACAGATAATTCACCCCTCCACTTT.

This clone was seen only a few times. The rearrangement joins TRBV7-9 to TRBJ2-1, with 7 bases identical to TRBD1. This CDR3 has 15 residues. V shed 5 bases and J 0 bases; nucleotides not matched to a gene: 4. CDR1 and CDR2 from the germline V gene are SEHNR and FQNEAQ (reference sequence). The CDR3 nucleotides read TGTGCCAGCAGCCCGACAGGGATCTCCTACAATGAGCAGTTCTTC. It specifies CASSPTGISYNEQFF.

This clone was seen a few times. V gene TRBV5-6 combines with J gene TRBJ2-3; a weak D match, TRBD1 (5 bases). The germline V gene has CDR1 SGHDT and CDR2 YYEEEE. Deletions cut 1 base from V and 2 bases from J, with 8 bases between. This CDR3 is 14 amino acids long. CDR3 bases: TGTGCCAGCAGCTTGACAGGATCCACAGATACGCAGTATTTT. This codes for CASSLTGSTDTQYF.

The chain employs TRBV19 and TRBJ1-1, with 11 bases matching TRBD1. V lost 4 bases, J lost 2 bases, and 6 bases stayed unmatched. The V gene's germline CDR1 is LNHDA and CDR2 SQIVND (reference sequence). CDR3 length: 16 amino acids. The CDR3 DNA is TGTGCCAGTAGTAAGCCCGGGACAGGGGGTAACACTGAAGCTTTCTTT. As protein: CASSKPGTGGNTEAFF.

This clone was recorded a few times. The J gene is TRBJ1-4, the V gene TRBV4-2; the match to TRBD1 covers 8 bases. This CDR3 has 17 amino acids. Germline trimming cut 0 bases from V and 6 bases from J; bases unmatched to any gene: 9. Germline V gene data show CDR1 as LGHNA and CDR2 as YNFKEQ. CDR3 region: CASSQEHGAGGDEKLFF. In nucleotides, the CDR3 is TGTGCCAGCAGCCAAGAACATGGCGCAGGGGGCGATGAAAAACTGTTTTTT.

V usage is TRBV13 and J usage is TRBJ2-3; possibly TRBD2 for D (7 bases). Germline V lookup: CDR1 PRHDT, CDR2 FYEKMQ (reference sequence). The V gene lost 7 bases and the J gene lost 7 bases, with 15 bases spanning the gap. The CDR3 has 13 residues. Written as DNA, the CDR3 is TGTGCCAGCAAGTCAAGCGGGGACAATACGCAGTATTTT. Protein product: CASKSSGDNTQYF. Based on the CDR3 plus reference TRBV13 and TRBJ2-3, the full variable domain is AAGVIQSPRHLIKEKRETATLKCYPIPRHDTVYWYQQGPGQDPQFLISFYEKMQSDKGSIPDRFSAQQFSDYHSELNMSSLELGDSALYFCASKSSGDNTQYFGPGTRLTVL.

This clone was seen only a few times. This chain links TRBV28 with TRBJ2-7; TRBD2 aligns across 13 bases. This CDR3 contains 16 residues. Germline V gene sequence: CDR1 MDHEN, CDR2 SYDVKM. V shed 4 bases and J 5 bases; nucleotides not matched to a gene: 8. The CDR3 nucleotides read TGTGCCAGCAGTTCCGGACTAGCGGGAGACGTCGACGAGCAGTACTTC. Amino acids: CASSSGLAGDVDEQYF.

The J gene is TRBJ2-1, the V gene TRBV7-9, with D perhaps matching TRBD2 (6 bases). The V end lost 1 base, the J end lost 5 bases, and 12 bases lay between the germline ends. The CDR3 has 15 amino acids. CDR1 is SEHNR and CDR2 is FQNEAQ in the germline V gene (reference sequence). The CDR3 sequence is CASSLGLATNNEQFF. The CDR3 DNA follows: TGTGCCAGCAGCTTAGGGCTAGCGACCAACAATGAGCAGTTCTTC.

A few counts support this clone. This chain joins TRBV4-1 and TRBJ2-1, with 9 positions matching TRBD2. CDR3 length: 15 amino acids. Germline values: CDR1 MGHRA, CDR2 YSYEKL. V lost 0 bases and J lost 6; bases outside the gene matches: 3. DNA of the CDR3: TGCGCCAGCAGCCAAGAGGCGGGAGGGCTCAATGAGCAGTTCTTC. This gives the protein CASSQEAGGLNEQFF.

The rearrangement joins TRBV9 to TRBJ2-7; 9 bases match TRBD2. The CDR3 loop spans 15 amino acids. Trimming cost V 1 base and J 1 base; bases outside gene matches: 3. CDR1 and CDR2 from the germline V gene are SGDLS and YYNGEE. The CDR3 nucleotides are TGTGCCAGCAGCGTAAAAGCGGGAGGATCCTACGAGCAGTACTTC. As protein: CASSVKAGGSYEQYF.

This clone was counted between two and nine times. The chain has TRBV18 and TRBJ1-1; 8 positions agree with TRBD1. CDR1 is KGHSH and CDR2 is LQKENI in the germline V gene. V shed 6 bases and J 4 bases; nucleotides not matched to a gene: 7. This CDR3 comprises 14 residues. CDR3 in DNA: TGTGCCAGCTCCCAGGGACAGGAAGTCACTGAAGCTTTCTTT. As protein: CASSQGQEVTEAFF.